This T cell receptor beta chain was profiled in a study of T cell responses to AZD1222 COVID-19 vaccine. Study-level findings and limits: As reported, nearly half of all spike-specific TCRs target variant regions that are unmutated.

Remarks on this clone: No antigen is known for it.

Looked up from germline, CDR1 is SGHRS and CDR2 is YFSETQ. CDR3 length: 15 amino acids. The V and J ends lost 3 bases and 6 bases respectively, with 18 bases between them. Measured with immunoSEQ multiplex PCR; TCRdb has only the in-frame clones, and not every one. The sample has just over 150,000 clones, less than 90% seen once; the top ten hold 6.9%. This chain joins TRBV5-1 and TRBJ1-1; D possibly corresponds to TRBD1 (5 bases). The sample consisted of peripheral blood, taken after recovery from COVID-19. This clonotype was obtained from an adult who had recovered from COVID-19. The CDR3 region has the DNA TGCGCCAGCAGCTCCACTGAGACCCAGGGCGCTGAAGCTTTCTTT. Amino acid sequence: CASSSTETQGAEAFF. The whole variable domain, filled in from reference TRBV5-1 and TRBJ1-1, reads KAGVTQTPRYLIKTRGQQVTLSCSPISGHRSVSWYQQTPGQGLQFLFEYFSETQRNKGNFPGRFSGRQFSNSRSEMNVSTLELGDSALYLCASSSTETQGAEAFFGQGTRLTVV.